This TCR beta chain was profiled in a study of identical twins. The CDR3 consists of 16 residues. In germline, CDR1 is SGHNT, CDR2 YENEEA. V lost 5 bases to trimming and J lost 10 bases, with 24 bases between them. Via MiXCR, TCRdb re-called the 5' RACE reads, giving one row per CDR3 protein. The table includes about 920,000 distinct CDR3 sequences, more than 9% detected once. These data also formed part of another study, on yellow fever vaccine responses in identical twins.

Specimen: PBMCs. This TCR came from a woman aged 18-35 years in good health. This chain uses TRBV11-3 with TRBJ2-1; D is uncertain. As DNA, the CDR3 is TGTGCCAGCAGCCATGCCAATATACTCAGGATAGGGGAGCAGTTCTTC. It codes for CASSHANILRIGEQFF.